This note documents a single TCR beta chain sequence. The CDR3 sequence is 13 residues long. Trimming cost V 7 bases and J 8 bases, with 13 bases left between them. CDR1 and CDR2 (germline): KGHDR, SFDVKD. This sample is drawn from a study of blood T cell repertoires in COVID-19. Study at large: There were acute and convalescent COVID-19 samples, and they came from the United States, Italy and Spain. PBMCs, B-cell-depleted T cells, or T cells were the source of the cDNA or gDNA that made up the material.

Original analysis: From reference gene primer amplification, estimates of nucleated cell counts were derived. Produced via immunoSEQ multiplex PCR; TCRdb's table is partial and in-frame only. V, J and clone size reflect that table, while D and trimming were determined from the DNA. The sample holds a few hundred thousand clones, 80% to 85% seen once. The genes are TRBV24-1 and TRBJ2-2, with D possibly matching TRBD1 (6 bases). Sequencing was done on a sample of peripheral blood. This TCR came from a man aged 25-45 years with active or convalescent COVID-19. The CDR3 bases are TGTGCCACCAGCCCGACAGGAGCTGGGGAGCTGTTTTTT. It translates to CATSPTGAGELFF.